This T cell receptor (beta chain) is from a study of shared clonotypes between healthy human individuals. The CDR3 is 17 amino acids. V dropped 4 bases and J dropped 0 bases, with 17 bases sitting between them. The germline V gene has CDR1 SGDLS and CDR2 YYNGEE. Here immunoSEQ multiplex PCR was the method, and the copy in TCRdb shows in-frame clones only, minus some. In the table there are fewer than 1.8 million clones, approximately 98.5% of which are singletons. The material sequenced was naive CD4+ T cells sorted from blood. Subset defined: CD45RA+ positively selected. The rearrangement uses TRBV9 and TRBJ2-1, with D perhaps matching TRBD2 (6 bases). The sequence was collected from a man in his thirties or forties in good health. The CDR3 nucleotides read TGTGCCAGCAGCCCATCGGACAAGACTAGCTCCTACAATGAGCAGTTCTTC. This encodes CASSPSDKTSSYNEQFF.